This TCR beta chain was identified during a study of CD8+ T cells in alopecia areata. It was cDNA, reverse transcribed from extracted RNA, that served as the sequencing template. Clones were sequenced by immunoSEQ multiplex PCR, and TCRdb holds only the in-frame ones, with some missing. Of over 25,000 clones in the sample, 60% to 85% were seen once. The V end lost 4 bases, the J end lost 0 bases, and 12 bases lay between the germline ends. This CDR3 is 15 amino acids long. CDR1 and CDR2 from the germline V gene are MGHRA and YSYEKL. The rearrangement links TRBV4-1 to TRBJ1-1; no firm D call. The receptor was derived from a human donor with alopecia areata. The sample consisted of NKG2D-low CD8+ T cells sorted from blood. The CDR3 sequence is CASSLSLVMNTEAFF. The CDR3 DNA reads TGCGCCAGCAGCCTAAGCCTGGTCATGAACACTGAAGCTTTCTTT.